The rows below give T cell receptor beta chains drawn from one sample of a study of Ad26.COV2.S vaccination and SARS-CoV-2 variants. Profiled with immunoSEQ multiplex PCR; TCRdb holds only in-frame clones, not every one. Of about 440,000 clones in the sample, about 90% were seen once. The source was peripheral blood, collected in a trial of Ad26.COV2.S vaccine versus placebo. The receptors were sampled from a person between 18 and 59 years old who received the Ad26.COV2.S COVID-19 vaccine or a placebo. Both conserved end residues are part of each CDR3. Fields, in order: V gene, D gene, clone size, J gene, CDR3 protein, CDR3 DNA. A D gene is named only where the DNA matches it firmly. Clone size, where shown, is once, few, many, or a class for clones that have expanded.

>TRBV7-2|.|.|TRBJ1-3
CASSSEGDGNTIYF
TGTGCCAGCAGCTCCGAGGGGGACGGAAACACCATATATTTT
>TRBV28|.|.|TRBJ1-4
CASYSSPANEKLFF
TGTGCCAGCTACTCGTCCCCGGCTAATGAAAAACTGTTTTTT
>TRBV7-9|TRBD1|.|TRBJ2-7
CASSLGQGTYEQYF
TGTGCCAGCAGCTTAGGACAGGGGACCTACGAGCAGTACTTC
>TRBV5-5|.|.|TRBJ2-3
CASSFISLSTDTQYF
TGTGCCAGCAGCTTTATTAGCCTTTCCACAGATACGCAGTATTTT
>TRBV5-1|.|.|TRBJ2-5
CASSLEGGETQYF
TGCGCCAGCAGCTTGGAGGGAGGCGAGACCCAGTACTTC
>TRBV11-2|.|.|TRBJ1-4
CASGAGPQKLFF
TGTGCCAGCGGGGCAGGGCCTCAAAAACTGTTTTTT
>TRBV6-2/TRBV6-3|.|.|TRBJ2-7
CASSYWGSSSYEQYF
TGTGCCAGCAGTTACTGGGGGAGCTCCTCCTACGAGCAGTACTTC
>TRBV7-3|TRBD2|.|TRBJ2-3
CASSSTSGGGTDTQYF
TGTGCCAGCAGCTCAACTAGCGGAGGAGGCACAGATACGCAGTATTTT
>TRBV27|TRBD2|.|TRBJ2-1
CASSLFTRTSGKGPYNEQFF
TGTGCCAGCAGTTTATTCACCCGGACTAGCGGGAAGGGCCCCTACAATGAGCAGTTCTTC
>TRBV2|.|.|TRBJ1-5
CASSPHNTGTRDQPQHF
TGTGCCAGCAGTCCACATAATACCGGGACAAGAGATCAGCCCCAGCATTTT
>TRBV6-9|.|.|TRBJ1-5
CATQPRDSNQPQHF
TGTGCCACCCAACCCCGGGATAGCAATCAGCCCCAGCATTTT
>TRBV9|.|.|TRBJ1-3
CASSNGRAYSGNTIYF
TGTGCCAGCAGCAATGGCAGGGCATACTCTGGAAACACCATATATTTT
>TRBV2|.|.|TRBJ2-3
CASRRTDTQYF
TGTGCCAGCAGGAGGACAGATACGCAGTATTTT
>TRBV7-2|.|.|TRBJ2-7
CASSLNRDEQYF
TGTGCCAGCAGCTTGAATCGTGACGAGCAGTACTTC
>TRBV7-8|.|.|TRBJ1-5
CASSLSRVVSNQPQHF
TGTGCCAGCAGCTTATCTCGTGTGGTTAGCAATCAGCCCCAGCATTTT
>TRBV7-8|.|.|TRBJ2-1
CASSSTRGPAYYNEQFF
TGTGCCAGCAGCTCAACACGAGGGCCAGCTTACTACAATGAGCAGTTCTTC
>TRBV27|.|.|TRBJ1-5
CASSLQGPDQPQHF
TGTGCCAGCAGTCTTCAGGGACCCGATCAGCCCCAGCATTTT
>TRBV28|TRBD2|.|TRBJ2-1
CASSFAGTSGTEQFF
TGTGCCAGCAGTTTTGCCGGGACTAGCGGGACCGAGCAGTTCTTC
>TRBV29-1|TRBD2|few|TRBJ2-7
CSVEGGNYEQYF
TGCAGCGTTGAGGGAGGGAACTACGAGCAGTACTTC
>TRBV9|.|.|TRBJ2-1
CASSEGRRGFEQFF
TGTGCCAGCAGCGAAGGGCGCCGTGGGTTCGAGCAGTTCTTC
>TRBV29-1|.|.|TRBJ1-1
CSVVGGRVKAFF
TGCAGCGTTGTGGGAGGGCGGGTAAAAGCTTTCTTT
>TRBV7-9|TRBD2|.|TRBJ2-1
CAYETSGRNNEQFF
TGTGCCTACGAGACTAGCGGGAGGAACAATGAGCAGTTCTTC
>TRBV30|TRBD1|.|TRBJ2-2
CAWSVMRGRVDTGELFF
TGTGCCTGGAGTGTAATGAGGGGGCGCGTGGACACCGGGGAGCTGTTTTTT
>TRBV5-4|TRBD2|few|TRBJ2-1
CASSSRTSGINNEQFF
TGTGCCAGCAGCTCGAGGACTAGCGGGATCAACAATGAGCAGTTCTTC
>TRBV20-1|.|.|TRBJ2-4
CSASSRVVGLYF
TGCAGTGCTAGTAGTCGGGTGGTAGGTTTGTACTTC
>TRBV4-3|.|.|TRBJ2-7
CASSQDMTGINEQYF
TGCGCCAGCAGCCAAGATATGACGGGGATTAACGAGCAGTACTTC
>TRBV19|.|.|TRBJ1-5
CASSIVGDGRGNQPQHF
TGTGCCAGTAGTATAGTAGGGGACGGACGAGGCAATCAGCCCCAGCATTTT
>TRBV18|.|.|TRBJ2-5
CASSPQGDKETQYF
TGTGCCAGCTCACCACAGGGGGATAAAGAGACCCAGTACTTC
>TRBV29-1|TRBD1|.|TRBJ1-1
CSVSGQLNTEAFF
TGCAGCGTTTCGGGACAGCTGAACACTGAAGCTTTCTTT
>TRBV3-1/TRBV3-2|TRBD1|.|TRBJ2-6
CASSQTTGEAAGANVLTF
TGTGCCAGCAGCCAAACGACAGGGGAAGCGGCTGGGGCCAACGTCCTGACTTTC
>TRBV18|.|.|TRBJ2-1
CASTPGTSYNEQFF
TGTGCCAGCACCCCGGGGACCTCCTACAATGAGCAGTTCTTC
>TRBV27|.|.|TRBJ2-1
CASSLSFGYNEQFF
TGTGCCAGCAGTTTAAGTTTTGGTTACAATGAGCAGTTCTTC
>TRBV28|.|.|TRBJ2-7
CASSPIPRVYEQYF
TGTGCCAGCAGTCCTATCCCCAGGGTTTACGAGCAGTACTTC
>TRBV7-8|.|.|TRBJ2-5
CASSPSGDQYF
TGTGCCAGCAGCCCATCGGGGGACCAGTACTTC
>TRBV19|TRBD1|.|TRBJ1-1
CASRRQGANLLNMNTEAFF
TGTGCCAGTAGAAGACAGGGGGCGAATTTGCTGAACATGAACACTGAAGCTTTCTTT
>TRBV14|.|.|TRBJ2-3
CASSQVPGDTQYF
TGTGCCAGCAGCCAAGTCCCGGGGGATACGCAGTATTTT
>TRBV7-8|TRBD1|.|TRBJ2-3
CASSLSGTGGPDTQYF
TGTGCCAGCAGCTTATCCGGGACAGGGGGCCCAGATACGCAGTATTTT
>TRBV7-9|TRBD2|.|TRBJ2-7
CASSQTSGRVEQYF
TGTGCCAGCAGCCAGACTAGCGGGAGAGTCGAGCAGTACTTC
>TRBV7-2|.|few|TRBJ1-5
CASRPGGVSNQPQHF
TGTGCCAGCAGACCGGGCGGGGTGAGCAATCAGCCCCAGCATTTT
>TRBV28|.|.|TRBJ1-6
CASSLTSNSPLHF
TGTGCCAGCAGTTTGACCTCTAATTCACCCCTCCACTTT
>TRBV29-1|.|.|TRBJ2-7
CSVEGTPYEQYF
TGCAGCGTTGAAGGCACACCCTACGAGCAGTACTTC
>TRBV10-3|.|.|TRBJ2-3
CAISDWTSTDTQYF
TGTGCCATCAGTGATTGGACTAGCACAGATACGCAGTATTTT
>TRBV24-1|.|.|TRBJ2-2
CATSDWDGTGELFF
TGTGCCACCAGTGATTGGGACGGCACCGGGGAGCTGTTTTTT
>TRBV2|.|few|TRBJ1-5
CASSGDRRANQPQHF
TGTGCCAGCAGTGGGGATCGACGAGCCAATCAGCCCCAGCATTTT
>TRBV18|TRBD1|once|TRBJ2-7
CASSPLRDSAYEQYF
TGTGCCAGCTCACCACTCCGGGACAGCGCCTACGAGCAGTACTTC
>TRBV4-1|TRBD1|.|TRBJ2-7
CASSLDRGGMYEQYF
TGCGCCAGCAGCCTCGACAGGGGTGGTATGTACGAGCAGTACTTC
>TRBV7-8|.|.|TRBJ1-4
CASSSGAVGEKLFF
TGTGCCAGCAGCTCTGGGGCTGTAGGTGAAAAACTGTTTTTT
>TRBV5-5|.|.|TRBJ2-3
CASSLGLGGTDTQYF
TGTGCCAGCAGCTTGGGACTAGGGGGCACAGATACGCAGTATTTT
>TRBV5-1|.|once|TRBJ2-7
CASSFTGPLLEQYF
TGCGCCAGCAGCTTTACGGGACCGCTCCTCGAGCAGTACTTC
>TRBV25-1|TRBD1|.|TRBJ1-3
CASQGAPSGNTIYF
TGTGCCAGCCAGGGGGCTCCCTCTGGAAACACCATATATTTT
>TRBV28|.|.|TRBJ2-1
CASAGLGGNEQFF
TGTGCCAGCGCGGGGTTGGGGGGTAATGAGCAGTTCTTC
>TRBV5-4|.|.|TRBJ2-5
CASSPRVGPGRQETQYF
TGTGCCAGCAGCCCCCGGGTAGGACCGGGGAGACAAGAGACCCAGTACTTC
>TRBV9|.|.|TRBJ2-2
CASNSAAGELFF
TGTGCCAGTAATAGCGCGGCGGGGGAGCTGTTTTTT
>TRBV24-1|.|few|TRBJ1-2
CATSEPPYGYTF
TGTGCCACCAGTGAACCCCCTTATGGCTACACCTTC
>TRBV5-5|.|.|TRBJ2-5
CASSLSLETQYF
TGTGCCAGCAGCTTGAGTCTCGAGACCCAGTACTTC
>TRBV18|.|.|TRBJ1-5
CASSPVRDNQPQHF
TGTGCCAGCTCACCAGTTAGGGACAATCAGCCCCAGCATTTT
>TRBV7-9|TRBD2|.|TRBJ2-5
CASSLILAGGTETQYF
TGTGCCAGCAGCTTAATACTAGCGGGAGGAACAGAGACCCAGTACTTC